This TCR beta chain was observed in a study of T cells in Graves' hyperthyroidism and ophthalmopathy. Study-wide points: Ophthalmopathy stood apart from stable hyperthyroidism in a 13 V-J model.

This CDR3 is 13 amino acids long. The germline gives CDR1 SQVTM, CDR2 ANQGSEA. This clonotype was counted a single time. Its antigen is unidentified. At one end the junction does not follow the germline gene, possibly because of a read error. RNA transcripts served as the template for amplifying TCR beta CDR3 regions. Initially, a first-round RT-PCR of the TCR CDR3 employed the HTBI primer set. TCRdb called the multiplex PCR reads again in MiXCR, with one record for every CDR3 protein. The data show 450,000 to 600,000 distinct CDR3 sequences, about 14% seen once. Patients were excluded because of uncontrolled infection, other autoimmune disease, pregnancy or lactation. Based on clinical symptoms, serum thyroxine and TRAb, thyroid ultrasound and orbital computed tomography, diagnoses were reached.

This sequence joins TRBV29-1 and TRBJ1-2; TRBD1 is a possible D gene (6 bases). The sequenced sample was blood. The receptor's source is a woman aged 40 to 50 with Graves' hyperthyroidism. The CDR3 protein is CSVEDNREGGCTF. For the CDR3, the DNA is TGCAGCGTTGAAGATAACAGGGAAGGTGGCTGCACCTTC.